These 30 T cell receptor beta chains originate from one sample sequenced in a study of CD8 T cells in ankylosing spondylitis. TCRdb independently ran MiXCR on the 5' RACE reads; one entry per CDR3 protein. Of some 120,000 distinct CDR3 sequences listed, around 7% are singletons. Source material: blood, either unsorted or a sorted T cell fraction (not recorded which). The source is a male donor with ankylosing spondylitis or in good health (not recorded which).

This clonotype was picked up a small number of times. The CDR3 DNA reads as TGCAGTGCTACGTTCCAGCGGGAGTTTGGGGCGCAGTATTTT. As protein: CSATFQREFGAQYF. The rearrangement links TRBV20-1 to TRBJ2-3; 8 bases agree with TRBD2. The germline gives CDR1 DFQATT, CDR2 SNEGSKA (reference sequence). J lost 10 bases, V lost 4 bases, and 13 bases had no gene match. The CDR3 is 14 residues long.

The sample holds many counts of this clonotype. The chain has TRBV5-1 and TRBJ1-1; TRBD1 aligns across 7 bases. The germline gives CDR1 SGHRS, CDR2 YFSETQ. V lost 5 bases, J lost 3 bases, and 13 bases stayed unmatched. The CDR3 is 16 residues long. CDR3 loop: CASRLADSRGDTEAFF. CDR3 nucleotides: TGCGCCAGCAGACTCGCGGACAGCAGGGGGGACACTGAAGCTTTCTTT.

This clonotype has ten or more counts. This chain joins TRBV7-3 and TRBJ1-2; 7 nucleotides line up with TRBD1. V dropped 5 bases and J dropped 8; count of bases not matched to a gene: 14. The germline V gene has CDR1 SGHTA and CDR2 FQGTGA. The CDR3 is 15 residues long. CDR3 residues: CASSERGGPEGGYTF. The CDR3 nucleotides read TGTGCCAGCAGCGAGAGAGGGGGCCCGGAGGGCGGCTACACCTTC.

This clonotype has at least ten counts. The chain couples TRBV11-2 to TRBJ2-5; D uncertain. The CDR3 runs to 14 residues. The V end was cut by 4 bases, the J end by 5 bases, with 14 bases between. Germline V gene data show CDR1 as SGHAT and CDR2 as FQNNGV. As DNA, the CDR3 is TGTGCCAGCAGCTCCCCGGTCGTGATGGAGACCCAGTACTTC. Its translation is CASSSPVVMETQYF. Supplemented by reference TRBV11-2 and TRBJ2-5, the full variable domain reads EAGVAQSPRYKIIEKRQSVAFWCNPISGHATLYWYQQILGQGPKLLIQFQNNGVVDDSQLPKDRFSAERLKGVDSTLKIQPAKLEDSAVYLCASSSPVVMETQYFGPGTRLLVL.

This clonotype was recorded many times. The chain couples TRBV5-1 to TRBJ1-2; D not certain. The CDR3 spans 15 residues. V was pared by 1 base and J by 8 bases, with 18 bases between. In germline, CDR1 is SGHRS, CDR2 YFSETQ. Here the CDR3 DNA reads TGCGCCAGCAGCTTGAACGCTGGAGAGATCGGGGGCTACACCTTC. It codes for CASSLNAGEIGGYTF.

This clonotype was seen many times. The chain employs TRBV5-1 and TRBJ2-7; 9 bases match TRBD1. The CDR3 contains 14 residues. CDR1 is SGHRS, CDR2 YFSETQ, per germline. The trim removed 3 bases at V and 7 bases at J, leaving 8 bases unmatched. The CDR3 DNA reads TGCGCCAGCAGCTCAGAGGGACAGGGCGGTGAGCAGTACTTC. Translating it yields CASSSEGQGGEQYF. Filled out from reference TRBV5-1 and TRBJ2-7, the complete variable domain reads KAGVTQTPRYLIKTRGQQVTLSCSPISGHRSVSWYQQTPGQGLQFLFEYFSETQRNKGNFPGRFSGRQFSNSRSEMNVSTLELGDSALYLCASSSEGQGGEQYFGPGTRLTVT.

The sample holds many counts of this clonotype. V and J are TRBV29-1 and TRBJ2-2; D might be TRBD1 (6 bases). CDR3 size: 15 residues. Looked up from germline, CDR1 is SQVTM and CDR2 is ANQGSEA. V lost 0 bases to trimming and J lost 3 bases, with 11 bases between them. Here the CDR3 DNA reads TGCAGCGTTGAAGATTTACAGGGTTACACCGGGGAGCTGTTTTTT. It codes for CSVEDLQGYTGELFF.

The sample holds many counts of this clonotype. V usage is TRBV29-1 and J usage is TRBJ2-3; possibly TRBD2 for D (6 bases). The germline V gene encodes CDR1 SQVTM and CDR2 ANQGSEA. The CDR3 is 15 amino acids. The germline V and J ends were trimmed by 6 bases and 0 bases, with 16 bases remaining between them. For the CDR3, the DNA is TGCAGCGTGAGGGACTGGACCGTTAGCACAGATACGCAGTATTTT. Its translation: CSVRDWTVSTDTQYF.

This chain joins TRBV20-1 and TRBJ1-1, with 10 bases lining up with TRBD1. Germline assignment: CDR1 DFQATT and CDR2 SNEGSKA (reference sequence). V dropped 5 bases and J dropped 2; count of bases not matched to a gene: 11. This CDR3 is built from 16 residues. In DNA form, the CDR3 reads TGCAGTGCTTGTTGTCCCGGGACAGGGGCTAACACTGAAGCTTTCTTT. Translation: CSACCPGTGANTEAFF.

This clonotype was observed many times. Here the CDR3 DNA reads TGCAGCGTTTGGGGGAGGCTCGGGGACACTGAAGCTTTCTTT. Translating it yields CSVWGRLGDTEAFF. The chain combines TRBV29-1 with TRBJ1-1; D may be TRBD1 (5 bases). Trimming pared 5 bases from V and 3 bases from J, leaving 16 bases between. This CDR3 comprises 14 residues. Germline V CDR1 and CDR2: SQVTM, ANQGSEA.

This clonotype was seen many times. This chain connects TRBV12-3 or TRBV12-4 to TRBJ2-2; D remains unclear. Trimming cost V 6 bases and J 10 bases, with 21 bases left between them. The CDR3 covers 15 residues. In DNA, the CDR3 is TGTGCCAGCAGCCCATCCTCTAGAGGCACACCGGAGCTGTTTTTT. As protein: CASSPSSRGTPELFF.

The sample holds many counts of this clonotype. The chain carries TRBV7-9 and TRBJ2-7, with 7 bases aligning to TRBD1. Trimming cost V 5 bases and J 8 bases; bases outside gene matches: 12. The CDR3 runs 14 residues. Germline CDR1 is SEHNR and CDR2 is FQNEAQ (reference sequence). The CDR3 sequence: CASSTRQGIFQQYF. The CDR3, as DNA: TGTGCCAGCAGCACACGACAGGGAATCTTCCAGCAGTACTTC.

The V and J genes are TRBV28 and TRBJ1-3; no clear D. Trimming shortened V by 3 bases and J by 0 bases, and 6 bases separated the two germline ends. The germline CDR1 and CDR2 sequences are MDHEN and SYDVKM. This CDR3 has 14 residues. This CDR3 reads CASSFLGSGNTIYF. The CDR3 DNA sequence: TGTGCCAGCAGTTTTCTGGGCTCTGGAAACACCATATATTTT.

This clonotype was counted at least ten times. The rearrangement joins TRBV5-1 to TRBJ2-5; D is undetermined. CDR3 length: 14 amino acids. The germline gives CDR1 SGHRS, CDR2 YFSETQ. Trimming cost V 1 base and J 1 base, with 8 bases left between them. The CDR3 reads CASSLLRSQETQYF. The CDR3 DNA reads TGCGCCAGCAGCTTGCTTAGGAGCCAAGAGACCCAGTACTTC.

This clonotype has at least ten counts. The CDR3 DNA reads as TGCAGCGTTGAAGATTTCGGCGTCGGGGAGCTGTTTTTT. Encoded protein: CSVEDFGVGELFF. The V gene is TRBV29-1, the J gene TRBJ2-2, with no clear D. The V end lost 0 bases, the J end lost 7 bases, and 9 bases lay between the germline ends. Germline V lookup: CDR1 SQVTM, CDR2 ANQGSEA. The CDR3 covers 13 residues.

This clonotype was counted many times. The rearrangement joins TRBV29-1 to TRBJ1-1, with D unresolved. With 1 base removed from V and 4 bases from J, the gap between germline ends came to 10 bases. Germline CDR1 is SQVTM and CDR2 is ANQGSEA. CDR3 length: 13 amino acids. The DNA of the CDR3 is TGCAGCGTTGAAGCGGTTGGGTTCACTGAAGCTTTCTTT. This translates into CSVEAVGFTEAFF.

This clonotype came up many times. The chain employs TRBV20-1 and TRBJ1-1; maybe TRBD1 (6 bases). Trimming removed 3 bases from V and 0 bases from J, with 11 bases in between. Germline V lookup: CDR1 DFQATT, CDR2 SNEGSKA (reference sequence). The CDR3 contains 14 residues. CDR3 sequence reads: CSASNQGMNTEAFF. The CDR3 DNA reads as TGCAGTGCTAGTAACCAGGGGATGAACACTGAAGCTTTCTTT.

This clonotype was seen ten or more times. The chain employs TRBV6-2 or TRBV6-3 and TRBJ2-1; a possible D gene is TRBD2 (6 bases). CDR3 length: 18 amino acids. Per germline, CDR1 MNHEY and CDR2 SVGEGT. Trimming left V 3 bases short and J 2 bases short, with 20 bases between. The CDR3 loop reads CASSYLFASEAAYNEQFF. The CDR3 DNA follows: TGTGCCAGCAGTTATTTGTTTGCTAGCGAGGCGGCCTACAATGAGCAGTTCTTC.

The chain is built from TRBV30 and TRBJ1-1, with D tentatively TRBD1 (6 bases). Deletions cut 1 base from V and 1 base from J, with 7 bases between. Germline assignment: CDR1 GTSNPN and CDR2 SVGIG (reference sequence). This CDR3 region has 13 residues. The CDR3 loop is CAWSGTANTEAFF. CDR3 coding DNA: TGTGCCTGGAGTGGGACAGCGAACACTGAAGCTTTCTTT.

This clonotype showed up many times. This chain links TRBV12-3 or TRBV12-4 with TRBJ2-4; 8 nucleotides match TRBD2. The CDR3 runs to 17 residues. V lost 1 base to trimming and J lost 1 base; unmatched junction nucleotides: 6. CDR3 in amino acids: CASSLGEAGAAKNIQYF. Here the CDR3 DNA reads TGTGCCAGCAGTTTAGGGGAAGCGGGGGCGGCCAAAAACATTCAGTACTTC.

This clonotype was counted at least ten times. The CDR3, as DNA: TGTGCCAGCAGTTTCGAAACTCTATACAATGAGCAGTTCTTC. It specifies CASSFETLYNEQFF. The chain joins TRBV12-3 or TRBV12-4 to TRBJ2-1; the D is unclear. The V end was cut by 3 bases, the J end by 4 bases, with 10 bases between. This CDR3 contains 14 residues.

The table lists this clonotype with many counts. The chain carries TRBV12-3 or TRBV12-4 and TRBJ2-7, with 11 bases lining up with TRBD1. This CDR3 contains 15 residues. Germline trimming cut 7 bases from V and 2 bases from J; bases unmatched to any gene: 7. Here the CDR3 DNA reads TGTGCCAGCACCACACAGGGACAGGGGGCCTACGAGCAGTACTTC. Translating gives CASTTQGQGAYEQYF.

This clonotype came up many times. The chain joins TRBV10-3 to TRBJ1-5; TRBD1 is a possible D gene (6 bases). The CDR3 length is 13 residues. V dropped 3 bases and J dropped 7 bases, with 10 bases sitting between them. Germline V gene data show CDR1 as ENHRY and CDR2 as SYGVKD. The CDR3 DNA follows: TGTGCCATCAGTGACGGGGGGCTGCAGCCCCAGCATTTT. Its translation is CAISDGGLQPQHF.

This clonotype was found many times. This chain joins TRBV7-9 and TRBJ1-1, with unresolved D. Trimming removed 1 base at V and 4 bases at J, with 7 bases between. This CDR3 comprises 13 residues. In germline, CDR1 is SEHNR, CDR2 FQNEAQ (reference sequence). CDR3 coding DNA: TGTGCCAGCAGCTTAGACAGTTTCACTGAAGCTTTCTTT. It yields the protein CASSLDSFTEAFF.

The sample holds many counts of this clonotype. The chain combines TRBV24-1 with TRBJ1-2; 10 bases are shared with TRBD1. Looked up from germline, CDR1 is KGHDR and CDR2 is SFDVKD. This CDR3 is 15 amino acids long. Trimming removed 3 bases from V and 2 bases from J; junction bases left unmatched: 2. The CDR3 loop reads CATSDPGQGNYGYTF. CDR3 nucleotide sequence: TGTGCCACCAGTGATCCGGGACAGGGGAACTATGGCTACACCTTC.

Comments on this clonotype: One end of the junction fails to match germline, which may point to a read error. The CDR3 DNA is TGTGCCACCAGCCAACTGCCCGGACAGGGGGCCGGCAATGAGCAGTTCTTC. This codes for CATSQLPGQGAGNEQFF. The chain employs TRBV3-1 and TRBJ2-1, with TRBD1 identical over 11 bases. Germline values: CDR1 LGHDT, CDR2 YNNKEL (reference sequence). The CDR3 extends over 17 amino acids.

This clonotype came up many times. CDR3 in DNA: TGTGCCAGCAGCCGTGAGGGGGCCGGGGAGACCCAGTACTTC. Residues: CASSREGAGETQYF. V is TRBV5-4 and J is TRBJ2-5; 7 bases fit TRBD1. Germline CDR1 is SGHNT and CDR2 is YYREEE (reference sequence). V lost 4 bases and J lost 5; bases outside the gene matches: 8. The CDR3 consists of 14 residues.

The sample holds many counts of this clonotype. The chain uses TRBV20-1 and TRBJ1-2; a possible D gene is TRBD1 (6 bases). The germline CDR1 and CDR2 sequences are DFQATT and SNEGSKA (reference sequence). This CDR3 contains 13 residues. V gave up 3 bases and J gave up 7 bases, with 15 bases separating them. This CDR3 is CSASGQTGRGYTF. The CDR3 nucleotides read TGCAGTGCTAGTGGACAGACCGGCCGTGGCTACACCTTC.

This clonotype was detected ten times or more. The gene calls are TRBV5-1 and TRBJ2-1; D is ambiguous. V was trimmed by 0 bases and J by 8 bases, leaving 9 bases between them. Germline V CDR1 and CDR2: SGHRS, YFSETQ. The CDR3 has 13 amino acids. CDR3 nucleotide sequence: TGCGCCAGCAGCTTGGACCAGTATGATGAGCAGTTCTTC. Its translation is CASSLDQYDEQFF.

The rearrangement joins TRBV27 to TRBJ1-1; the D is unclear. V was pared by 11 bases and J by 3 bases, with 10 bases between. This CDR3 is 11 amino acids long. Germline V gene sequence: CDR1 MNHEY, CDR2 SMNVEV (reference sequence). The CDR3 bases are TGTGCCGCCGGCAGCCACACTGAAGCTTTCTTT. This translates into CAAGSHTEAFF.